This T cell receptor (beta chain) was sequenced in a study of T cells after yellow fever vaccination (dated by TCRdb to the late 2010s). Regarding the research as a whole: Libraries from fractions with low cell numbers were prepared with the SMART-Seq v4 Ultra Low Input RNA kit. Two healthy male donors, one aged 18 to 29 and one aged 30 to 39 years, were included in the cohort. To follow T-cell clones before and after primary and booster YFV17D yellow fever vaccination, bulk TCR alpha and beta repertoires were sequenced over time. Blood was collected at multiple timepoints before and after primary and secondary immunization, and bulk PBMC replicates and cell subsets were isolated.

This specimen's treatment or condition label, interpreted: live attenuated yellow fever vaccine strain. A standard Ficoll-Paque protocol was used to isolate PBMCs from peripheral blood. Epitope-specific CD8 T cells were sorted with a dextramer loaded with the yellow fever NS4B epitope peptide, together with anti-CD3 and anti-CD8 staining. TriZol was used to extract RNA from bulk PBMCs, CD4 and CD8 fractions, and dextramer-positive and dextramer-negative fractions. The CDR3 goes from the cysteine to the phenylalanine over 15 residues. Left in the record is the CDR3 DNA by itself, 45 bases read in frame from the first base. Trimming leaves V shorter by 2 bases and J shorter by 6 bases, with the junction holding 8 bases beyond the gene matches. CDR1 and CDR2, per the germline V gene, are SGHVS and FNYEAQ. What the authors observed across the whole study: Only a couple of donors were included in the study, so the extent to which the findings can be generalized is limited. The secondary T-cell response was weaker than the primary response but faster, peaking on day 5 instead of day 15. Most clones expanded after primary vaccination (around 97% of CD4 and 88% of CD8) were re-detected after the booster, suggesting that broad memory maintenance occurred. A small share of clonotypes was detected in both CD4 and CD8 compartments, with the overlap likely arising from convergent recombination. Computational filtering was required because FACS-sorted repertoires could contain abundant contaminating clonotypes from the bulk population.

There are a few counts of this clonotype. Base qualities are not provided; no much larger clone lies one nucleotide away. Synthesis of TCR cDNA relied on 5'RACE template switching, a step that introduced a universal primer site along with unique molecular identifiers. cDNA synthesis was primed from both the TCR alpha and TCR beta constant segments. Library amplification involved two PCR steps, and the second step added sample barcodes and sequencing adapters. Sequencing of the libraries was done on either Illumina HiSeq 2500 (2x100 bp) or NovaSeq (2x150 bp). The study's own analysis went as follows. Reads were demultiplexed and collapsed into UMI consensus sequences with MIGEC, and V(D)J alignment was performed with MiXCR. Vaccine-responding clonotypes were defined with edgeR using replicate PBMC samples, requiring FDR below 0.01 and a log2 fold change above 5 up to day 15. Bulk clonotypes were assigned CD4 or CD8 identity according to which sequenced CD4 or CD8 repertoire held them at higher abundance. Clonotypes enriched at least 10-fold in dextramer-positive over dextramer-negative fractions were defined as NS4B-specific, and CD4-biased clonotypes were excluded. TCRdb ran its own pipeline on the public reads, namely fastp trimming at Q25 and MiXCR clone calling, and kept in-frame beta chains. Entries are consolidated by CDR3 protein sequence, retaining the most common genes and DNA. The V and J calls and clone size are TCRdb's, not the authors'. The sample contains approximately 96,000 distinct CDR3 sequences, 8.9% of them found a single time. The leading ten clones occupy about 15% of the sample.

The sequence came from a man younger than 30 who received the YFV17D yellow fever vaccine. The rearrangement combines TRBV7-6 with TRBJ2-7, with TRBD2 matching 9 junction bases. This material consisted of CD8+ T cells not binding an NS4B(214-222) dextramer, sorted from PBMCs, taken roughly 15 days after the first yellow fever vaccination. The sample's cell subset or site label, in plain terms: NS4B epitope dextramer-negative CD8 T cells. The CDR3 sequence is CASSLWRGGNGEQYF. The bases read TGTGCCAGCAGCTTATGGCGGGGGGGCAATGGCGAGCAGTACTTC.